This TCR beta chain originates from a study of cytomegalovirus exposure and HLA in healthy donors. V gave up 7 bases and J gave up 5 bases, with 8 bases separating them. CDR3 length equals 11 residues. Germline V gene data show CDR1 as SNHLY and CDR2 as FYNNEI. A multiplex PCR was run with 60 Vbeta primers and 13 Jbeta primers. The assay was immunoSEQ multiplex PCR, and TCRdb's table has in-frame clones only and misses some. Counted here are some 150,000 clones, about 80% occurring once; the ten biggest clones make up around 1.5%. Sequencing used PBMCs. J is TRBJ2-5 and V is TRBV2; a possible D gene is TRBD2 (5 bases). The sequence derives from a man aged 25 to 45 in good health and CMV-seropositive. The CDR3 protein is CASNSGETQYF. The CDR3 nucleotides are TGTGCCAGCAACTCGGGGGAGACCCAGTACTTC.